This TCR beta chain was documented in a study of T cells in Graves' hyperthyroidism and ophthalmopathy. Study-level background: Peripheral blood specimens were obtained at initial diagnosis, prior to any treatment. General study results and limits: Most thyroid clonotypes with frequency above 0.001 were detected in blood. Onset of ophthalmopathy came a median 6.5 months after the model predicted it.

Amplification targeted TCR beta CDR3 regions from RNA transcripts. The HTBI primer set served for first-round RT-PCR of the TCR CDR3. MiXCR was run by TCRdb on the multiplex PCR reads, yielding one entry per CDR3 protein. The sample includes some 320,000 distinct CDR3 sequences, roughly 13% of them seen just once. PBMCs stemmed from more than 7.5 ml fresh peripheral blood. Germline CDR1 DFQATT, CDR2 SNEGSKA (reference sequence). The V gene end was trimmed by 4 bases and the J gene end by 2 bases; junction bases not matched to a gene: 2. The CDR3 is 12 amino acids. This clonotype was seen only a few times. What it binds is not known.

Specimen: blood. The chain employs TRBV20-1 and TRBJ2-7, with 7 nucleotides matching TRBD2. The source is a woman between 35 and 50 years old with Graves' ophthalmopathy. CDR3 nucleotides: TGCAGTGCTATTGGACTAGCCTACGAGCAGTACTTC. It specifies CSAIGLAYEQYF.